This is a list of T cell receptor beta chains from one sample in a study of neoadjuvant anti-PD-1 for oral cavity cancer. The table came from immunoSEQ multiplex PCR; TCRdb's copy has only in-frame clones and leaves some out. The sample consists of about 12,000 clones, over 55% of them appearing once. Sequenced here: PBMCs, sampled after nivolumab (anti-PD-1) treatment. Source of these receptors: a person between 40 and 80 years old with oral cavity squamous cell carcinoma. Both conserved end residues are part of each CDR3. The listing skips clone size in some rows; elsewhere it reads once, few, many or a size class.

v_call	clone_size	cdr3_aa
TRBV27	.	CARLLNRVNEKLFF
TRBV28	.	CASSFPSYSEQYF
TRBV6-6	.	CASRLTGEQYF
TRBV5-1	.	CASSLAPRREGTDTQYF
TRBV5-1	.	CASSLTWSGGQGSSADTQYF
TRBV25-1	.	CASSDSSRSPGEKLFF
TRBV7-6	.	CASSSGPANQPQHF
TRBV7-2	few	CASTPGPSNQPQHF
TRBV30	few	CAWRAGGKNTEAFF
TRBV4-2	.	CASSQDLGVSGSSYEQYF
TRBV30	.	CAWSPEPRVYGYTF
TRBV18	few	CASSPTSGRSGETQYF
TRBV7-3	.	CASSPRDGYGYTF
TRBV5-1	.	CASSLGTAGNTIYF
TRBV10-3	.	CAISETDHGLHF
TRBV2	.	CASRPTEGYGYTF
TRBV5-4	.	CASSFGRNTGELFF
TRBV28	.	CATSWVAKNIQYF
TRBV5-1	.	CASSLASGTSVYEQYF
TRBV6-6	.	CASTPTGSYEQYF
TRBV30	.	CAWSVVKTQYF
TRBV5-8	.	CASSPGTVEGSEKLFF
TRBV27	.	CASSLGLRNTEAFF
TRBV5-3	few	CARSFDGQLNYGYTF